The 22 T cell receptor beta chains in this list originate from one sample, sequenced in a study of blood T cell repertoires in COVID-19. The method was immunoSEQ multiplex PCR; TCRdb's version includes in-frame clones alone and lacks a portion of them. The top ten hold over 3.5% of the sample, which has 150,000 to 200,000 clones, just under 90% seen once. The source material was peripheral blood. Source of these receptors: a man younger than 30 with active or convalescent COVID-19.

This chain connects TRBV3-1 (or the pseudogene TRBV3-2) to TRBJ1-2, with D uncertain. V was trimmed by 1 base and J by 8 bases, leaving 11 bases between them. Per germline, CDR1 LGHDT and CDR2 YNNKEL (reference sequence). CDR3 length equals 13 residues. The CDR3 loop is CASSQVPVSGYTF. DNA of the CDR3: TGTGCCAGCAGCCAAGTACCGGTATCAGGCTACACCTTC.

V gene TRBV2 combines with J gene TRBJ2-1; 10 bases fit TRBD2. The junction had 6 bases not matched to a gene; V was cut back by 6 bases and J by 1 base. This CDR3 has 16 amino acids. Looked up from germline, CDR1 is SNHLY and CDR2 is FYNNEI. In DNA form, the CDR3 reads TGTGCCAGCAGACTAGCGGGGAGCCAATCCTACAATGAGCAGTTCTTC. The encoded protein is CASRLAGSQSYNEQFF.

The chain uses TRBV9 and TRBJ2-3, with a possible D match to TRBD2 (5 bases). Germline V gene sequence: CDR1 SGDLS, CDR2 YYNGEE. The CDR3 contains 14 residues. The ends were cut back, 0 bases at V and 7 bases at J, with 12 bases in the middle. The CDR3 is CASSVAGGSYTQYF. CDR3 coding DNA: TGTGCCAGCAGCGTAGCAGGAGGTTCCTATACGCAGTATTTT.

The chain recombines TRBV6-6 with TRBJ2-1; possibly TRBD1 for D (6 bases). The CDR3 covers 15 residues. Germline-derived CDR1 and CDR2 are MNHNY and SVGAGI (reference sequence). Trimming pared 6 bases from V and 4 bases from J, leaving 16 bases between. The CDR3 here is CASRGGGQRYNEQFF. CDR3 coding DNA: TGTGCCAGCAGGGGTGGTGGACAGAGATACAATGAGCAGTTCTTC.

This sequence joins TRBV6-5 and TRBJ1-1; 10 bases align to TRBD1. The CDR3 has 13 residues. Germline values: CDR1 MNHEY, CDR2 SVGAGI. With 6 bases clipped from V and 8 bases from J, the junction kept 6 bases outside the gene matches. The CDR3 is CASRPGQGGEAFF. The CDR3 nucleotides are TGTGCCAGCAGACCAGGACAGGGGGGAGAAGCTTTCTTT.

The CDR3 nucleotides read TGTGCCACCAGTGATTTCCAGCGGGGTAGGGATACGCAGTATTTT. Amino acids: CATSDFQRGRDTQYF. The V gene is TRBV24-1, the J gene TRBJ2-3; 7 bases agree with TRBD2. V lost 1 base and J lost 6; bases outside the gene matches: 6. The CDR3 length is 15 residues. Per germline, CDR1 KGHDR and CDR2 SFDVKD.

This chain links TRBV9 with TRBJ1-2; D is perhaps TRBD1 (6 bases). V lost 0 bases, J lost 2 bases, and 8 bases lay in between. Germline V gene data show CDR1 as SGDLS and CDR2 as YYNGEE. CDR3 length: 14 residues. As DNA, the CDR3 is TGTGCCAGCAGCGTAGAGCAGGGGAACTATGGCTACACCTTC. Translation: CASSVEQGNYGYTF.

V is TRBV5-1 and J is TRBJ1-1; 8 bases align to TRBD1. The CDR3 contains 13 residues. Germline V gene sequence: CDR1 SGHRS, CDR2 YFSETQ. Unmatched junction bases numbered 6, after V lost 4 bases and J lost 7 bases. CDR3 sequence: CASSMGQAREAFF. As DNA, the CDR3 is TGCGCCAGCAGCATGGGACAGGCCCGTGAAGCTTTCTTT. Complete variable domain (other parts from reference TRBV5-1 and TRBJ1-1): KAGVTQTPRYLIKTRGQQVTLSCSPISGHRSVSWYQQTPGQGLQFLFEYFSETQRNKGNFPGRFSGRQFSNSRSEMNVSTLELGDSALYLCASSMGQAREAFFGQGTRLTVV.

The chain is built from TRBV3-1 (or the pseudogene TRBV3-2) and TRBJ1-2; D perhaps matches TRBD1 (6 bases). V was cut by 0 bases and J by 4 bases, with 15 bases left in between. CDR1 and CDR2 from the germline V gene are LGHDT and YNNKEL (reference sequence). The CDR3 loop spans 16 amino acids. The CDR3 nucleotides are TGTGCCAGCAGCCAAGAGGCCGTACAGGGCTCCTATGGCTACACCTTC. Amino acids: CASSQEAVQGSYGYTF.

The V call is TRBV11-1, the J call TRBJ2-3; the match to TRBD1 covers 7 bases. Germline V lookup: CDR1 SGHAT, CDR2 FQDESV (reference sequence). The CDR3 extends over 14 amino acids. With 6 bases clipped from V and 6 bases from J, the junction kept 9 bases outside the gene matches. The CDR3 loop reads CASSKGGAADTQYF. For the CDR3, the DNA is TGTGCCAGCAGTAAAGGGGGCGCAGCCGATACGCAGTATTTT.

The genes are TRBV24-1 and TRBJ2-1, with 12 bases aligning to TRBD2. The CDR3 sequence is 15 residues long. The germline V gene has CDR1 KGHDR and CDR2 SFDVKD. With V trimmed by 5 bases and J by 9 bases, 7 bases remained unmatched. CDR3 nucleotides: TGTGCCACCAGTGCCCCTAGCGGGAGGGCCGGTGAGCAGTTCTTC. Its translation: CATSAPSGRAGEQFF.

CDR3 DNA: TGTGCCAGCAGCCAGGGAGTCGGAGGAGGCGCCTACGAGCAGTACTTC. Translation gives CASSQGVGGGAYEQYF. The chain carries TRBV14 and TRBJ2-7, with a tentative D call TRBD2 (5 bases). Germline lookup yields CDR1 SGHDN and CDR2 FVKESK. This CDR3 is built from 16 residues. With 3 bases removed from V and 2 bases from J, the gap between germline ends came to 17 bases.

This clone has more than one count but fewer than ten. For the CDR3, the DNA is TGTGCCAGTACTTTGGGACAAAGAAGATACCCCCTCCACTTT. Amino acids: CASTLGQRRYPLHF. V is TRBV19 and J is TRBJ1-6; a weak D match, TRBD1 (6 bases). The germline V gene encodes CDR1 LNHDA and CDR2 SQIVND (reference sequence). The CDR3 has 14 residues. V gave up 7 bases and J gave up 13 bases, with 20 bases separating them.

This clone was picked up one time. The chain employs TRBV28 and TRBJ1-4; TRBD1 is a possible D gene (5 bases). Trimming removed 2 bases from V and 0 bases from J, with 10 bases in between. Germline V gene sequence: CDR1 MDHEN, CDR2 SYDVKM. CDR3 size: 16 residues. The CDR3 region has the DNA TGTGCCAGCAGTTTAGTCGGACACTCAACTAATGAAAAACTGTTTTTT. Amino acid sequence: CASSLVGHSTNEKLFF.

The V and J genes are TRBV11-3 and TRBJ2-1; D is unclear. From germline, CDR1 is SGHNT and CDR2 YENEEA. The CDR3 has 14 residues. V lost 5 bases to trimming and J lost 3 bases, with 11 bases between them. This CDR3 is CASSPPSSYNEQFF. As DNA, the CDR3 is TGTGCCAGCAGCCCCCCTTCCAGCTACAATGAGCAGTTCTTC.

The rearrangement links TRBV6-5 to TRBJ1-2; possibly TRBD1 for D (6 bases). Deletions cut 4 bases from V and 5 bases from J, with 8 bases between. Looked up from germline, CDR1 is MNHEY and CDR2 is SVGAGI. The CDR3 extends over 12 amino acids. The CDR3 protein is CASSSDRYGYTF. The CDR3 DNA reads as TGTGCCAGCAGTTCGGACAGATATGGCTACACCTTC.

The rearrangement uses TRBV10-3 and TRBJ2-7, with D possibly TRBD2 on 5 matching bases. This CDR3 contains 15 residues. Trimming removed 4 bases from V and 3 bases from J, with 16 bases in between. From germline, CDR1 is ENHRY and CDR2 SYGVKD. The CDR3 is CAISALVGAHYEQYF. Written as DNA, the CDR3 is TGTGCCATCAGTGCCCTCGTGGGAGCGCACTACGAGCAGTACTTC.

The chain carries TRBV29-1 and TRBJ2-1, with D tentatively TRBD2 (5 bases). The CDR3 sequence is 14 residues long. Germline V gene data show CDR1 as SQVTM and CDR2 as ANQGSEA. Trimming cost V 5 bases and J 4 bases, with 15 bases left between them. CDR3 amino acids: CSVLGGQGYNEQFF. CDR3 sequence (DNA): TGCAGCGTTCTGGGCGGGCAAGGGTACAATGAGCAGTTCTTC.

V usage is TRBV11-2 and J usage is TRBJ1-1; no firm D call. Germline V gene sequence: CDR1 SGHAT, CDR2 FQNNGV. V lost 1 base, J lost 5 bases, and 11 bases lay in between. There are 14 residues in the CDR3. The CDR3 DNA sequence: TGTGCCAGCAGCTTAGGCTACAGTGGAACTGAAGCTTTCTTT. It specifies CASSLGYSGTEAFF.

The rearrangement joins TRBV19 to TRBJ2-1; 8 bases line up with TRBD1. V was pared by 7 bases and J by 9 bases, with 8 bases of the junction left unmatched. The CDR3 is made up of 13 amino acids. In germline, CDR1 is LNHDA, CDR2 SQIVND (reference sequence). This chain's CDR3 is CASTGQGVGEQFF. CDR3 bases: TGTGCCAGTACCGGACAGGGCGTAGGTGAGCAGTTCTTC.

V is TRBV6-4 and J is TRBJ1-3; 7 nucleotides agree with TRBD1. Losses at the gene ends were 2 bases for V and 0 bases for J; bases not matched to a gene: 10. Germline V gene data show CDR1 as MRHNA and CDR2 as SNTAGT. The CDR3 runs 18 residues. CDR3 nucleotide sequence: TGTGCCAGCAGTGACAGTGACAGGGTCTGCAACTCTGGAAACACCATATATTTT. Its protein product is CASSDSDRVCNSGNTIYF.

In its sample, this clone was seen once. The chain recombines TRBV4-3 with TRBJ2-2, with TRBD2 matching over 7 bases. Losses at the gene ends were 6 bases for V and 4 bases for J; bases not matched to a gene: 14. The V gene's germline CDR1 is LGHNA and CDR2 YSLEER. The CDR3 has 17 amino acids. The CDR3 region is CASSLRDPRTSTGELFF. The CDR3 DNA is TGCGCCAGCAGTCTTCGAGACCCACGGACTAGCACCGGGGAGCTGTTTTTT.